The entry below gives a single T cell receptor beta chain sequence along with its context. Its antigen is not identified. This sample was included in a study of cytomegalovirus exposure and HLA in healthy donors. Trimming cost V 4 bases and J 1 base, with 14 bases left between them. Germline CDR1 is MGHRA and CDR2 is YSYEKL. There are 15 residues in the CDR3. PCR primers comprised 60 Vbeta and 13 Jbeta primers. In the study's own analysis: Some 11 million of the 80 million or so unique TCR beta chains counted in a later analysis were shared. Generated by immunoSEQ multiplex PCR, the TCRdb table keeps only in-frame clones and is missing some. V and J calls plus clone size are reproduced from that table; the DNA served to infer D and trimming. With about 170,000 clones in the sample, the ten largest clones hold 1% to 1.5%. Study conclusions and caveats: In a later analysis, a missense DCLRE1C variant was linked to TCR beta V- and J-gene trimming. Most of the TCR beta V segments (in an earlier analysis) were productive either about 87% or about 30% of the time.

The clonotype was recovered from a woman aged 55-69 years in good health and CMV-seronegative. The sample consisted of PBMCs. The chain couples TRBV4-1 to TRBJ2-7, with a possible D match to TRBD1 (6 bases). The CDR3: CASSLAGTQSYEQYF. Here the CDR3 DNA reads TGCGCCAGCAGCCTCGCCGGGACACAATCCTACGAGCAGTACTTC.